This entry lists 16 T cell receptor beta chains sequenced from one sample in a study of T cells in Graves' hyperthyroidism and ophthalmopathy (dated by TCRdb to between 2018 and 2021). The library was generated by multiplex PCR. The sequencing machine was an Illumina HiSeq 2000. TCR beta CDR3 regions were amplified from RNA transcripts. For the first round of RT-PCR on the TCR CDR3, the HTBI primer set was used together with the Qiagen OneStep RT-PCR kit. TCRdb trimmed the raw reads at Q25, called clones with MiXCR and kept productive beta chains. CDR3 protein sequences are deduplicated, and each keeps its most common genes and DNA. This sample has over 150,000 distinct CDR3 sequences in its table, and about a sixth of those were observed once. The leading ten clones occupy roughly 55% of the sample. Sequencing used blood. These receptors came from a woman between 50 and 59 years old with Graves' hyperthyroidism.

There are a few counts of this clonotype. The rearrangement links TRBV9 to TRBJ2-3; 7 nucleotides agree with TRBD1. This CDR3 is built from 15 residues. From germline, CDR1 is SGDLS and CDR2 YYNGEE. J lost 0 bases, V lost 7 bases, and 8 bases had no gene match. The CDR3 loop is CASAGPDRSTDTQYF. The CDR3 bases are TGTGCCAGCGCGGGCCCGGACAGGAGCACAGATACGCAGTATTTT.

The chain links TRBV6-1 to TRBJ1-1; no reliable D call. In germline, CDR1 is MNHNS, CDR2 SASEGT. CDR3 size: 13 residues. Between the trimmed V and J ends, which lost 3 bases and 5 bases, there was a span of 10 bases. CDR3 nucleotides: TGTGCCAGCAGTGAGTCGGGAATGACTGAAGCTTTCTTT. Residues: CASSESGMTEAFF.

The chain has TRBV18 and TRBJ2-1, with TRBD2 identical over 13 bases. The CDR3 is made up of 17 amino acids. Germline V CDR1 and CDR2: KGHSH, LQKENI. J gave up 7 bases and V 1 base, and 7 bases lay outside the gene matches. CDR3 coding DNA: TGTGCCAGCTCACCACAAGCACTAGCGGGAGGGATAAATGAGCAGTTCTTC. This codes for CASSPQALAGGINEQFF.

This clonotype was found many times. The chain joins TRBV7-9 to TRBJ2-1; D tentatively reads TRBD1 or TRBD2 (5 bases each). The CDR3 covers 15 residues. V was clipped by 3 bases and J by 0 bases, with 9 bases between them. The germline V gene encodes CDR1 SEHNR and CDR2 FQNEAQ (reference sequence). CDR3 coding DNA: TGTGCCAGCAGCTTCAGGGACCCCTCCTACAATGAGCAGTTCTTC. It translates to CASSFRDPSYNEQFF.

This clonotype was seen many times. The chain carries TRBV28 and TRBJ2-7; perhaps D is TRBD1 or TRBD2 (6 bases each). Germline V CDR1 and CDR2: MDHEN, SYDVKM. The CDR3 spans 16 residues. V shed 7 bases and J shed 1 base, with 20 bases lying between them. The CDR3 coding sequence is TGTGCCAGCAAACGCCCCGACAGGAGCGGGTCCTACGAGCAGTACTTC. Residues: CASKRPDRSGSYEQYF.

There are many counts of this clonotype. The V and J genes are TRBV6-1 and TRBJ2-1, with 7 bases that match TRBD2. The CDR3 totals 13 residues. The V gene's germline CDR1 is MNHNS and CDR2 SASEGT. The trim removed 10 bases at V and 9 bases at J, leaving 12 bases unmatched. The CDR3 DNA sequence: TGTGCCACCCAACTAGCGTTAGCGGGTGAGCAGTTCTTC. Translating it yields CATQLALAGEQFF.

This clonotype appeared many times. The chain couples TRBV25-1 to TRBJ2-1, with D perhaps TRBD1 (5 bases). CDR3 length: 18 amino acids. Between the trimmed V and J ends, which lost 3 bases and 0 bases, there was a span of 18 bases. Looked up from germline, CDR1 is MGHDK and CDR2 is SYGVNS. In nucleotides, the CDR3 is TGTGCCAGCAGTGACCCTTTACCAGGGCCGAGCTCCTACAATGAGCAGTTCTTC. Translation gives CASSDPLPGPSSYNEQFF.

The V gene is TRBV20-1, the J gene TRBJ1-1; 7 bases agree with TRBD1. The CDR3 is 15 amino acids. The ends lost 6 bases at V and 3 bases at J; junction bases unmatched: 13. CDR1 is DFQATT, CDR2 SNEGSKA, per germline (reference sequence). CDR3 coding DNA: TGCAGTGCCCCAGATCGACAGGGCGGGGACACTGAAGCTTTCTTT. Residues: CSAPDRQGGDTEAFF.

Notes on this clonotype: A junction end diverges from the germline sequence, so it may reflect a read error. The V call is TRBV2, the J call TRBJ1-4; no firm D call. The CDR3 totals 15 residues. Germline V gene sequence: CDR1 SNHLY, CDR2 FYNNEI. CDR3 in amino acids: CASRRSAATNGKLFF. The CDR3 DNA reads TGTGCCAGCAGACGATCAGCGGCAACTAATGGAAAACTGTTTTTT.

The genes are TRBV3-1 and TRBJ2-7; 9 nucleotides match TRBD1. Trimming removed 4 bases from V and 3 bases from J; junction bases left unmatched: 10. Germline values: CDR1 LGHDT, CDR2 YNNKEL (reference sequence). The CDR3 has 16 residues. As DNA, the CDR3 is TGTGCCAGCAGCCGACCCCCGGGACAGGGTATCTACGAGCAGTACTTC. Amino acid sequence: CASSRPPGQGIYEQYF.

This chain joins TRBV29-1 and TRBJ1-3, with D perhaps matching TRBD1 (5 bases). CDR3 size: 19 residues. Per the germline V gene, CDR1 is SQVTM and CDR2 is ANQGSEA. Deletions cut 4 bases from V and 0 bases from J, with 25 bases between. CDR3 protein: CSVVQIQAEGTPSGNTIYF. The CDR3, as DNA: TGCAGCGTTGTCCAGATTCAAGCCGAGGGGACCCCCTCTGGAAACACCATATATTTT.

V is TRBV6-4 and J is TRBJ2-2; 10 positions agree with TRBD2. V lost 6 bases, J lost 5 bases, and 6 bases stayed unmatched. CDR1 and CDR2 (germline): MRHNA, SNTAGT. The CDR3 runs to 15 residues. Written as DNA, the CDR3 is TGTGCCAGCAGCCCTAGCGGGAGTTGGACCGGGGAGCTGTTTTTT. This encodes CASSPSGSWTGELFF.

At least ten counts were recorded for this clonotype. The V gene is TRBV20-1, the J gene TRBJ1-1; D is possibly TRBD1 (6 bases). Germline CDR1 DFQATT, CDR2 SNEGSKA (reference sequence). The CDR3 length is 15 residues. The V and J ends lost 3 bases and 1 base respectively, with 15 bases between them. Here the CDR3 DNA reads TGCAGTGCTAGGGGGGGGCCAGGCCAGAACACTGAAGCTTTCTTT. Its translation is CSARGGPGQNTEAFF.

This clonotype was seen at least ten times. The chain couples TRBV24-1 to TRBJ2-3; 12 nucleotides line up with TRBD2. After removal of 9 bases from V and 7 bases from J, the junction contained 4 bases not matched to a gene. This CDR3 contains 13 residues. Germline values: CDR1 KGHDR, CDR2 SFDVKD. In nucleotides, the CDR3 is TGTGCCACCGGACTAGCGGGAACTAATACGCAGTATTTT. It specifies CATGLAGTNTQYF.

This clonotype was detected many times. The gene calls are TRBV6-1 and TRBJ1-5, with D hard to call. CDR3 length: 15 amino acids. Trimming shortened V by 1 base and J by 4 bases, and 11 bases separated the two germline ends. Per the germline V gene, CDR1 is MNHNS and CDR2 is SASEGT. CDR3 DNA sequence: TGTGCCAGCAGTGAAGGAGCCAGAATGAATCAGCCCCAGCATTTT. Residues: CASSEGARMNQPQHF.

A few counts support this clonotype. CDR3 coding DNA: TGCGCCAGCAGCTTGGTTCCCGCGTCCTCTGGGGCCAACGTCCTGACTTTC. As protein: CASSLVPASSGANVLTF. V is TRBV5-1 and J is TRBJ2-6, with no clear D. The CDR3 consists of 17 residues. Per the germline V gene, CDR1 is SGHRS and CDR2 is YFSETQ. The germline V and J ends were trimmed by 0 bases and 0 bases, with 10 bases remaining between them.